This record looks at one T cell receptor beta chain sequence and its context. Its antigen is not known. This CDR3 comprises 16 residues. Trimming took off 0 bases at V and 4 bases at J, with 15 bases between the two ends. Germline assignment: CDR1 SGHTA and CDR2 FQGTGA. Researchers ran the PCR with 60 Vbeta and 13 Jbeta primers. Libraries were prepared by immunoSEQ multiplex PCR; TCRdb keeps only in-frame clonotypes and omits some of them. This table holds 100,000 to 150,000 clones, about 84% found once. The data originate from a study of cytomegalovirus exposure and HLA in healthy donors. The study, taken as a whole, reports: For most subjects, TCR beta sequences were reported to predict HLA-A and HLA-B alleles with accuracy. Overall, approximately 150 TCR beta chains were annotated as cytomegalovirus-associated. Serostatus for CMV was the only available immune exposure information.

The sample taken for sequencing was PBMCs. The chain carries TRBV7-3 and TRBJ2-5; tentative D call: TRBD1 (7 bases). This receptor was taken from a boy aged 5 to 17 in good health and CMV-seronegative. CDR3 sequence reads: CASSLTGGTGAETQYF. CDR3 coding DNA: TGTGCCAGCAGCTTAACGGGGGGCACAGGGGCAGAGACCCAGTACTTC.